Reported below is one TCR beta chain. Living in about two dozen US areas, the participants were between roughly 18 and 95 years of age. The data were obtained in a study of blood T cell repertoires in COVID-19. The CDR3 contains 16 residues. Germline assignment: CDR1 MNHEY and CDR2 SVGAGI. V lost 2 bases and J lost 7; bases outside the gene matches: 11. Using immunoSEQ multiplex PCR, the repertoire was profiled, and TCRdb retains in-frame clones only, with some absent. The data show 190,000 or so clones, with around four fifths seen just once and approximately 10% held by the top ten. Input material: PBMCs or T cells enriched from blood (not recorded which). The V gene is TRBV6-5, the J gene TRBJ2-1, with 7 bases fitting TRBD1. The receptor's source is a man aged 35 to 55 who had recovered from COVID-19. CDR3 in amino acids: CASSYAGTALENEQFF. CDR3 nucleotide sequence: TGTGCCAGCAGTTACGCCGGGACAGCCTTGGAAAATGAGCAGTTCTTC.